There are a few counts of the clone carrying this T cell receptor beta chain. No antigen is known for it. This record belongs to a study of beta chain features in type 1 diabetes. General observations from the study: TCRB CDR3s were moderately but significantly shorter in Type 1 diabetes patients in all four CD4+ subsets.

Expressed TCRB transcripts were sequenced after all isolated RNA was converted to cDNA. TCRdb's table, derived via immunoSEQ multiplex PCR, lists solely in-frame clones and lacks some. This table holds 300,000 to 400,000 clones, roughly 13% found once. The sequencing input was naive CD4+ T cells from blood. The TCR was taken from a woman aged 18-35 years with type 1 diabetes.

The DNA for the CDR3 is TGTGCCATCAGCACGGACGGAGGGGACACTGAAGCTTTCTTT. Amino acid sequence: CAISTDGGDTEAFF. The chain is built from TRBV10-3 and TRBJ1-1, with D possibly matching TRBD1 (5 bases). Germline loops: CDR1 ENHRY, CDR2 SYGVKD. The CDR3 sequence is 14 residues long. Trimming removed 6 bases at V and 3 bases at J, with 14 bases between.